The rows below give T cell receptor beta chains drawn from one sample of a study of blood T cell repertoires in COVID-19. Repertoires were generated with immunoSEQ multiplex PCR, while TCRdb's copy carries only in-frame clones and drops some. In the table there are approximately 110,000 clones, around 84% of which are singletons. The sample was peripheral blood. The receptor source for this set is a man in his forties with acute or convalescent COVID-19. Both conserved end residues are trimmed from each CDR3. The D gene is left open where the match is weak.

TRBV10-3 TRBD2 AISWGGATDTQY
TRBV5-6 TRBD1 ASSFGTGTGELF
TRBV2 TRBD2 ASSLGTSDSYEQY
TRBV27 NA ASRTLTAGEGHEQY
TRBV3-1/TRBV3-2 NA ASSPQGNYGYT
TRBV28 TRBD1 ASSPKDRVRVFGANVLT
TRBV7-8 TRBD1 ASSFYRGAGELF
TRBV30 TRBD2 AWIRGGGINNEQF
TRBV5-4 NA ASSLQGGEAF
TRBV19 NA ASSINQLQDEQF
TRBV2 NA ASPLPPGITNYGYT
TRBV19 TRBD1 ASSKGQPDIWPQH
TRBV2 NA ASTRGTDTQY
TRBV18 NA ASSPGAGSSYEQY
TRBV4-1 NA ASSQDPNVIDSNQPQH
TRBV5-1 NA ASSDGVVGEQF
TRBV4-3 NA ASSQDRGRRNEKLF
TRBV7-9 NA ASSYDSYNEQF
TRBV5-6 TRBD1 ASSILQGAPNYGYT
TRBV5-6 NA ASSLLEGNTEAF
TRBV3-1/TRBV3-2 NA ASSTQVGGTEAF
TRBV4-1 NA ASSQDQGIAYEQY
TRBV5-1 NA ASGPAVNTEAF
TRBV18 TRBD2 ASSTRTSGPTDTQY
TRBV6-2/TRBV6-3 TRBD1 ASSSGQGFRPQH
TRBV5-8 TRBD1 ASSLRPDRAYGYT
TRBV7-6 NA ASSLAQGATVQETQY
TRBV11-2 NA ASSLVDYTGELF
TRBV4-1 TRBD1 ASSPGQGNFADTQY
TRBV2 NA ASSEGGIGGNTEAF
TRBV24-1 NA ATSEDGTRESTDTQY
TRBV4-2 TRBD2 ASSPGGRDAQY
TRBV19 NA ASSIDHWEGAVNPRYGYT
TRBV6-5 NA ASTLNGQLNEQF
TRBV24-1 NA ATSEYRAGELF
TRBV11-2 TRBD1 ASSPGQETYEQY
TRBV4-2 NA ASSQVWAGEEAF
TRBV4-1 TRBD2 ASSLRGTSGSYEQY
TRBV9 NA ASSVGMGPDTQY
TRBV7-9 NA ASSPLSGTEAF
TRBV4-1 NA ASSQEFRGTYEQY
TRBV4-1 NA ASRDKNTGELF
TRBV10-2 NA ATAGGGIEY
TRBV10-3 NA AISESPGSYEQY